Given below is one T cell receptor beta chain in context. Losses at the gene ends were 2 bases for V and 5 bases for J; bases not matched to a gene: 12. CDR1 and CDR2 (germline): GTSNPN, SVGIG (reference sequence). The CDR3 is 16 amino acids. This record belongs to a study of cytomegalovirus exposure and HLA in healthy donors. The study ran its PCR with 60 Vbeta and 13 Jbeta primers. Sequenced by immunoSEQ multiplex PCR; TCRdb stores in-frame clones only, minus some. The sample includes about 100,000 clones, 60% to 85% of them seen just once. This rearrangement joins TRBV30 to TRBJ2-4; 7 bases align to TRBD1. Sequences were obtained from PBMCs. The clonotype comes from a man in his fifties in good health and CMV-seronegative. This CDR3 is CAWSLLPQGSENIQYF. The CDR3 DNA reads TGTGCCTGGAGTCTTTTACCACAGGGGTCGGAAAACATTCAGTACTTC.